The text below deals with one TCR beta chain. Given a much more abundant clone one base away, this may be a read error. Using a constant-region primer together with ProtoScript II reverse transcriptase, TCR beta cDNA was made from 500 ng of total RNA. Three nested multiplex PCR rounds, a slightly modified ARM-PCR, produced the libraries for TCR beta. TRBV1-TRBV30 forward primers and a C-beta reverse primer were used in the first two PCR rounds, which each ran for approximately 11 cycles. One entry per CDR3 protein results from TCRdb running MiXCR on the multiplex PCR reads. The repertoire consists of about 320,000 distinct CDR3 sequences, with around three fifths occurring once and the leading ten covering approximately 9%. In addition to blood RNA drawn from unsorted whole blood, germline DNA was extracted. Preoperatively, peripheral blood was drawn, four milliliters in total. This record comes from a study of tumor-infiltrating lymphocytes in primary liver carcinoma. Background on the study: The study included patients who were men and women aged 30 to 69 years. Recorded tumor stage was T1-T3 N0M0, with diameters of about 4.2 to 10 cm. Regardless of tissue type, samples showed similar yields of roughly 3.65 to 7.5 million productive TCRbeta reads.

The CDR3 covers 15 residues. The J segment lost 6 bases and the V segment lost 6 bases, leaving 10 bases of the junction unmatched. Germline CDR1 is MNHEY and CDR2 is SVGAGI. The rearrangement joins TRBV6-5 to TRBJ2-2; 7 positions match TRBD2. This receptor was identified in a man between 40 and 49 years old with primary liver carcinoma and hepatitis B virus infection. Material for sequencing was peripheral blood. The CDR3 region is CASSQKTSCPGELFF. DNA for the CDR3: TGTGCCAGCAGCCAAAAGACTAGCTGTCCCGGGGAGCTGTTTTTT.